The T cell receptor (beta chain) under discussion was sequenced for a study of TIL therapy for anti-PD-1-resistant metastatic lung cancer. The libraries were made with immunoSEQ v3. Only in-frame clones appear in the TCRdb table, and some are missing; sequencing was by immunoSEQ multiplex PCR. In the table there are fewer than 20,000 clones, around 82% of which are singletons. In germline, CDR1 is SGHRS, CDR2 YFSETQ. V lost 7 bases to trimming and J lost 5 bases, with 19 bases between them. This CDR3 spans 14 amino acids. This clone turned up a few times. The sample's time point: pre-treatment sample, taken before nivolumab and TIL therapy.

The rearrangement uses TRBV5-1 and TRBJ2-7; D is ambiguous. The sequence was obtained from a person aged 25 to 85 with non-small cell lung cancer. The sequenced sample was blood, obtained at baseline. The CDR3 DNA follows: TGCGCCAGCCAAGACACCGCCGGGTTAAACGAGCAGTACTTC. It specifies CASQDTAGLNEQYF.